This entry describes one T cell receptor (beta chain). Per the study methods: Estimates of nucleated cell counts were drawn from the amplification of reference gene primers. The table came from immunoSEQ multiplex PCR; TCRdb's copy has only in-frame clones and leaves some out. Clonal size and the V and J genes are those of that table, whereas D and trimming came from the DNA. The sample carries tens of thousands of clones, roughly nine tenths recorded once. This sample stems from a study of blood T cell repertoires in COVID-19. On the study more broadly: Specimens from acute and convalescent COVID-19 originated in the United States, Italy and Spain. The cDNA or gDNA used as material had been derived from T cells, B-cell-depleted T cells, or PBMCs.

The source of this sequence is a man at least 80 years old in a cohort sampled during active COVID-19. Sequenced: peripheral blood.

The chain's CDR3 is CASSTGDSGEQYF. The CDR3 nucleotides read TGTGCCAGTTCCACAGGGGACTCGGGAGAGCAGTACTTC. This chain uses TRBV2 with TRBJ2-7; TRBD1 might be the D (7 bases). This CDR3 spans 13 amino acids. The ends were cut back, 9 bases at V and 7 bases at J, with 19 bases in the middle. The germline CDR1 and CDR2 sequences are SNHLY and FYNNEI.